This T cell receptor (beta chain) was recorded in a study of CD8+CD57+ T cells in acquired aplastic anemia. The ends were cut back, 4 bases at V and 7 bases at J, with 17 bases in the middle. Germline CDR1 is SQVTM and CDR2 is ANQGSEA. The CDR3 sequence is 13 residues long. TCR beta VDJ and CDR3 profiles were obtained from a genomic DNA template. TCRdb re-derived calls from the reads in MiXCR, one entry per CDR3 protein. The sample yields roughly 170,000 distinct CDR3 sequences, 45% to 60% seen once. The sequenced patients had an expansion of CD8+CD57+ cells seen by flow cytometry. This TCR was sampled from a human donor with aplastic anemia. The chain carries TRBV29-1 and TRBJ2-7; weak D call: TRBD1 (6 bases). Sequencing was performed on sorted CD4+, CD8+, or CD8+CD57+ T cells (not recorded which) from PBMCs. The CDR3: CSVGWGRSEEQYF. The CDR3 nucleotides read TGCAGCGTTGGGTGGGGGCGATCTGAGGAGCAGTACTTC.